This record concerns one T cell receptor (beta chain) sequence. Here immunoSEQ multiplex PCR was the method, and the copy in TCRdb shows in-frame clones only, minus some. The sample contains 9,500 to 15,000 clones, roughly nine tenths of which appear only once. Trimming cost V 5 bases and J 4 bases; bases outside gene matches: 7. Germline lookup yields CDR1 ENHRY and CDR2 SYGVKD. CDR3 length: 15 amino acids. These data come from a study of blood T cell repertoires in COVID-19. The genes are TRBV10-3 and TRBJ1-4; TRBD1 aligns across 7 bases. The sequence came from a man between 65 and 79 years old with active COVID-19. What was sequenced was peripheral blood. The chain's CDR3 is CAISPTGVNNEKLFF. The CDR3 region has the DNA TGTGCCATCAGTCCCACAGGGGTTAATAATGAAAAACTGTTTTTT.